Below are 30 T cell receptor beta chains sequenced from a single sample in a study of T cells in Graves' hyperthyroidism and ophthalmopathy. The source material, RNA transcripts, was used to amplify TCR beta CDR3 regions. HTBI primers were employed in a first-round RT-PCR of the TCR CDR3. One entry per CDR3 protein results from TCRdb running MiXCR on the multiplex PCR reads. The sample lists roughly 360,000 distinct CDR3 sequences, roughly 13% occurring once. Source material: blood. The receptors shown here come from a man younger than 45 with Graves' hyperthyroidism that later progressed to Graves' ophthalmopathy.

This clonotype showed up just a few times. V usage is TRBV28 and J usage is TRBJ1-6; 7 nucleotides align to TRBD1. The trim removed 4 bases at V and 18 bases at J, leaving 6 bases unmatched. Germline CDR1 MDHEN, CDR2 SYDVKM. The CDR3 is 11 residues long. The CDR3 coding sequence is TGTGCCAGCAGTTCTCTGAGGGGGCCCCACTTT. Protein product: CASSSLRGPHF.

This clonotype was counted a few times. V usage is TRBV4-2 and J usage is TRBJ1-3; the D gene is possibly TRBD1 (5 bases). The germline gives CDR1 LGHNA, CDR2 YNFKEQ. The CDR3 is 13 residues long. The V and J ends lost 7 bases and 5 bases respectively, with 12 bases between them. In DNA, the CDR3 is TGTGCCAGCAAAGACAGACCTCGAAACACCATATATTTT. Its protein product is CASKDRPRNTIYF.

This clonotype was observed a few times. V gene TRBV6-1 combines with J gene TRBJ1-3; D unresolved. The germline V gene has CDR1 MNHNS and CDR2 SASEGT. V was clipped by 7 bases and J by 1 base, with 11 bases between them. The length of the CDR3 is 14 residues. The CDR3 DNA reads TGTGCCAGCACCCAGGAGGTTTCTGGAAACACCATATATTTT. It is translated as CASTQEVSGNTIYF.

The gene calls are TRBV13 and TRBJ1-2; TRBD1 matches at 7 bases. J was trimmed by 8 bases and V by 4 bases; bases with no gene match: 7. Germline CDR1 reads PRHDT; CDR2 reads FYEKMQ (reference sequence). The CDR3 totals 13 residues. CDR3 protein: CASSSNLDRGYTF. Written as DNA, the CDR3 is TGTGCCAGCAGCTCCAATCTGGACAGGGGCTACACCTTC.

Details on this clonotype: A read error may be the cause here, since a much bigger clone is one base away. The chain carries TRBV12-3 or TRBV12-4 and TRBJ2-5, with 8 bases matching TRBD2. V dropped 2 bases and J dropped 5; count of bases not matched to a gene: 10. The length of the CDR3 is 16 residues. The CDR3 reads CASSLRAGGAGETQYF. The CDR3 DNA reads as TGTGCCAGCAGTTTAAGGGCCGGGGGGGCCGGGGAGACCCAGTACTTC.

This clonotype turned up a few times. The rearrangement uses TRBV12-5 and TRBJ2-7; D gene uncertain. V was pared by 2 bases and J by 2 bases, with 7 bases between. CDR3 length: 13 residues. CDR1 and CDR2 from the germline V gene are LGHNT and FRNRAP. The CDR3 DNA reads TGTGCTAGTGGTTTGTCGGGTACCTACGAGCAGTACTTC. Translated, it gives CASGLSGTYEQYF.

This clonotype showed up many times. The CDR3 spells CASTHRGRPYEQYF. The DNA for the CDR3 is TGTGCCAGCACCCACAGGGGAAGACCCTACGAGCAGTACTTC. V is TRBV11-1 and J is TRBJ2-7, with 7 bases that match TRBD1. Trimming cost V 7 bases and J 2 bases; bases outside gene matches: 8. This CDR3 has 14 residues. Germline values: CDR1 SGHAT, CDR2 FQDESV (reference sequence).

The table lists this clonotype with a few counts. CDR3 sequence: CASSLGLGEKAEQYF. The CDR3 DNA sequence: TGTGCCAGCAGCTTAGGCCTTGGGGAAAAGGCCGAGCAGTACTTC. The chain employs TRBV13 and TRBJ2-7; no reliable D call. CDR3 size: 15 residues. CDR1 and CDR2 (germline): PRHDT, FYEKMQ (reference sequence). Deletions cut 0 bases from V and 6 bases from J, with 15 bases between.

This clonotype was picked up many times. The V gene is TRBV5-1, the J gene TRBJ2-1; D may be TRBD1 (6 bases). Trimming pared 2 bases from V and 10 bases from J, leaving 10 bases between. This CDR3 has 12 residues. Germline lookup yields CDR1 SGHRS and CDR2 YFSETQ. The CDR3: CASSLQGREQFF. DNA for the CDR3: TGCGCCAGCAGCTTACAGGGAAGAGAGCAGTTCTTC.

At least ten counts were recorded for this clonotype. V gene TRBV28 combines with J gene TRBJ2-3; 7 nucleotides match TRBD2. V lost 1 base, J lost 8 bases, and 9 bases stayed unmatched. The CDR3 loop spans 15 amino acids. Germline V gene data show CDR1 as MDHEN and CDR2 as SYDVKM. CDR3 nucleotide sequence: TGTGCCAGCAGTTTATATTCCAGCGGGGCGGGTACGCAGTATTTT. Amino acids: CASSLYSSGAGTQYF.

This clonotype has a count of ten or more. The chain couples TRBV30 to TRBJ2-4; TRBD2 aligns across 10 bases. This CDR3 spans 14 amino acids. Germline V CDR1 and CDR2: GTSNPN, SVGIG (reference sequence). The V gene end was trimmed by 7 bases and the J gene end by 0 bases; junction bases not matched to a gene: 3. The CDR3 coding sequence is TGTGCCTCCCAGCGGGGGGGAGCCAAAAACATTCAGTACTTC. Translating gives CASQRGGAKNIQYF.

This rearrangement joins TRBV7-3 to TRBJ2-4; D is tentatively TRBD1 or TRBD2 (6 bases each). Germline lookup yields CDR1 SGHTA and CDR2 FQGTGA. The CDR3 totals 16 residues. V lost 0 bases and J 2 bases, leaving 11 bases between the germline ends. CDR3 DNA sequence: TGTGCCAGCAGCTTAACAGGGGGGTCGTCCAAAAACATTCAGTACTTC. Its translation is CASSLTGGSSKNIQYF.

This clonotype has ten or more counts. The V call is TRBV27, the J call TRBJ2-1, with TRBD2 as a possible D gene (6 bases). Between the trimmed V and J ends, which lost 6 bases and 2 bases, there was a span of 14 bases. The CDR3 sequence is 15 residues long. CDR1 and CDR2 from the germline V gene are MNHEY and SMNVEV (reference sequence). CDR3 sequence (DNA): TGTGCCAGCAGCACAGATCGGGGGACCTACAATGAGCAGTTCTTC. This gives the protein CASSTDRGTYNEQFF.

This clonotype was seen repeatedly, ten times or more. The V and J genes are TRBV27 and TRBJ2-1; no clear D gene. The germline V gene has CDR1 MNHEY and CDR2 SMNVEV (reference sequence). The CDR3 is 14 amino acids. V was clipped by 6 bases and J by 2 bases, with 11 bases between them. CDR3 nucleotide sequence: TGTGCCAGCAGCTCACTGCCAGCCTACAATGAGCAGTTCTTC. Translation gives CASSSLPAYNEQFF.

Only a few counts were recorded for this clonotype. J is TRBJ2-7 and V is TRBV28; a weak D match, TRBD2 (5 bases). This CDR3 region has 14 residues. Germline assignment: CDR1 MDHEN and CDR2 SYDVKM. V was shortened by 5 bases and J by 0 bases, with 11 bases between the two germline ends. The CDR3 loop reads CASSGSWASYEQYF. The CDR3 DNA follows: TGTGCCAGCAGTGGGAGCTGGGCCTCCTACGAGCAGTACTTC.

The rearrangement uses TRBV5-4 and TRBJ1-4; D gene uncertain. The CDR3 has 11 amino acids. Trimming stripped 2 bases from V and 10 bases from J, with 6 bases between. Germline V gene sequence: CDR1 SGHNT, CDR2 YYREEE (reference sequence). The CDR3 spells CASSFGTKLFF. The CDR3 DNA is TGTGCCAGCAGCTTCGGAACAAAACTGTTTTTT.

This clonotype has ten or more counts. V is TRBV18 and J is TRBJ1-5, with 8 bases lining up with TRBD1. This CDR3 region has 15 residues. The germline gives CDR1 KGHSH, CDR2 LQKENI. V lost 8 bases, J lost 6 bases, and 12 bases stayed unmatched. CDR3 DNA: TGTGCCAGCGCGGAAACAGGGGGAGGAACTCAGCCCCAGCATTTT. It is translated as CASAETGGGTQPQHF.

This clonotype was recorded at least ten times. The chain recombines TRBV6-1 with TRBJ2-3; TRBD1 might be the D (6 bases). CDR3 length equals 15 residues. The V end lost 1 base, the J end lost 2 bases, and 10 bases lay between the germline ends. CDR1 is MNHNS, CDR2 SASEGT, per germline. CDR3 nucleotide sequence: TGTGCCAGCAGTGAAGAAGACAGGCCCACAGATACGCAGTATTTT. Translated: CASSEEDRPTDTQYF.

This clonotype was observed many times. This chain joins TRBV20-1 and TRBJ2-5; TRBD1 is a possible D gene (5 bases). Trimming shortened V by 0 bases and J by 1 base, and 9 bases separated the two germline ends. The CDR3 is 14 amino acids. CDR1 is DFQATT, CDR2 SNEGSKA, per germline (reference sequence). Written as DNA, the CDR3 is TGCAGTGCTAGAGAGGGCAGGGCCCAAGAGACCCAGTACTTC. It codes for CSAREGRAQETQYF.

This clonotype was counted between two and nine times. V is TRBV20-1 and J is TRBJ2-7, with 7 bases aligning to TRBD1. Germline V gives CDR1 DFQATT, CDR2 SNEGSKA (reference sequence). The CDR3 is made up of 14 amino acids. V lost 3 bases, J lost 0 bases, and 5 bases stayed unmatched. The CDR3 sequence: CSASPGTDSYEQYF. CDR3 nucleotide sequence: TGCAGTGCTAGCCCCGGGACAGACTCCTACGAGCAGTACTTC.

J is TRBJ2-1 and V is TRBV29-1, with 11 bases aligning to TRBD1. The V and J ends lost 5 bases and 5 bases, in that order; junction bases with no gene match: 11. Germline V gives CDR1 SQVTM, CDR2 ANQGSEA. The CDR3 contains 16 residues. Here the CDR3 reads CSVLSRGQGVDNEQFF. CDR3 nucleotides: TGCAGCGTTCTTTCCAGGGGACAGGGGGTCGACAATGAGCAGTTCTTC.

The gene calls are TRBV9 and TRBJ2-5; tentatively, D is TRBD1 (6 bases). Germline lookup yields CDR1 SGDLS and CDR2 YYNGEE. This CDR3 spans 14 amino acids. V lost 0 bases and J lost 4, with 10 bases in between. CDR3 sequence (DNA): TGTGCCAGCAGCGTAGCAGGGGTCACAGAGACCCAGTACTTC. This sequence encodes CASSVAGVTETQYF.

This clonotype was seen a few times. This rearrangement joins TRBV19 to TRBJ2-2, with 9 positions matching TRBD2. Germline lookup yields CDR1 LNHDA and CDR2 SQIVND (reference sequence). J gave up 0 bases and V 1 base, and 9 bases lay outside the gene matches. CDR3 length: 19 amino acids. The CDR3 is CASSIVGTSMSSNTGELFF. CDR3 nucleotides: TGTGCCAGTAGTATAGTGGGGACTAGCATGAGTTCGAACACCGGGGAGCTGTTTTTT.

This clonotype showed up just a few times. The chain is built from TRBV11-2 and TRBJ2-5, with 7 bases identical to TRBD1. J lost 2 bases, V lost 4 bases, and 7 bases had no gene match. Germline loops: CDR1 SGHAT, CDR2 FQNNGV. The CDR3 runs 15 residues. CDR3 bases: TGTGCCAGCAGCTCCTTCACAGGGGTTCAAGAGACCCAGTACTTC. It is translated as CASSSFTGVQETQYF.

This clonotype turned up a few times. The chain carries TRBV28 and TRBJ1-6; tentatively, D is TRBD1 (6 bases). V dropped 3 bases and J dropped 9 bases, with 12 bases sitting between them. The CDR3 length is 14 residues. Germline CDR1 MDHEN, CDR2 SYDVKM. CDR3 nucleotide sequence: TGTGCCAGCAGTTTTTGGGGGGACACTTCACCCCTCCACTTT. This codes for CASSFWGDTSPLHF.

Only a few counts were recorded for this clonotype. The genes are TRBV9 and TRBJ1-6; D not resolved. V was clipped by 4 bases and J by 8 bases, with 19 bases between them. The CDR3 runs 16 residues. Per the germline V gene, CDR1 is SGDLS and CDR2 is YYNGEE. Written as DNA, the CDR3 is TGTGCCAGCAGCCCAAAGGCCCAGGTACGGCATTCACCCCTCCACTTT. Residues: CASSPKAQVRHSPLHF.

The V gene is TRBV4-1, the J gene TRBJ1-1, with 11 bases lining up with TRBD1. Per the germline V gene, CDR1 is MGHRA and CDR2 is YSYEKL. Germline trimming cut 3 bases from V and 5 bases from J; bases unmatched to any gene: 5. The CDR3 contains 15 residues. CDR3 nucleotide sequence: TGCGCCAGCAGCCAGGGGAGGGACAGGGGGACTGAAGCTTTCTTT. Encoded protein: CASSQGRDRGTEAFF.

This clonotype was seen many times. The DNA of the CDR3 is TGTGCCAGCAGTTACGGAGGGGGGACAGGGTTCTATGGCTACACCTTC. Residues: CASSYGGGTGFYGYTF. The chain employs TRBV6-5 and TRBJ1-2; 9 nucleotides align to TRBD1. The junction had 8 bases not matched to a gene; V was cut back by 2 bases and J by 4 bases. The CDR3 consists of 16 residues. The germline V gene has CDR1 MNHEY and CDR2 SVGAGI.

This clonotype was found once. The chain has TRBV4-1 and TRBJ2-1; tentatively, D is TRBD1 or TRBD2 (6 bases each). The V gene's germline CDR1 is MGHRA and CDR2 YSYEKL. This CDR3 is built from 18 residues. V gave up 3 bases and J gave up 4 bases, with 22 bases separating them. The CDR3 is CASSHLRGRRGLYNEQFF. The DNA for the CDR3 is TGCGCCAGCAGCCATCTCAGGGGACGCCGGGGGTTGTACAATGAGCAGTTCTTC.

CDR3 sequence reads: CASSLGGPSSYNEQFF. The CDR3 DNA is TGTGCCAGCAGCTTAGGCGGCCCGAGCTCCTACAATGAGCAGTTCTTC. This chain connects TRBV13 to TRBJ2-1; D call uncertain. Trimming took off 0 bases at V and 0 bases at J, with 9 bases between the two ends. The CDR3 contains 16 residues. In germline, CDR1 is PRHDT, CDR2 FYEKMQ (reference sequence).